Shown below are 30 T cell receptor beta chains from a single sample sequenced in a study of spatial heterogeneity in lung cancer. TCRdb analysed the 5' RACE reads with MiXCR anew, one entry per CDR3 protein. The sample comprises 25,000 to 30,000 distinct CDR3 sequences, 9.5% to 15% of which are singletons, and 25% rests with the top ten. Described time point: sample taken at primary tumor resection. Whole RNA, isolated from tumor, nontumor lung or frozen PBMC, was sequenced without prior sorting. The material sequenced was PBMCs, taken at surgery. All receptors derive from a female donor with early-stage non-small cell lung cancer.

This clonotype was observed many times. The chain couples TRBV6-1 to TRBJ1-5, with a weak D call TRBD1 (5 bases). Trimming took off 11 bases at V and 1 base at J, with 15 bases between the two ends. CDR3 size: 14 residues. The germline V gene encodes CDR1 MNHNS and CDR2 SASEGT. The CDR3 DNA follows: TGTGCCCAACTCCGGGGCGGCAGCAATCAGCCCCAGCATTTT. This sequence encodes CAQLRGGSNQPQHF.

This clonotype was seen many times. The chain uses TRBV7-2 and TRBJ2-5, with 8 nucleotides matching TRBD1. CDR3 length equals 14 residues. In germline, CDR1 is SGHTA, CDR2 FQGNSA. V was pared by 5 bases and J by 5 bases, with 7 bases of the junction left unmatched. The CDR3 here is CASSPRTGLETQYF. The CDR3 region has the DNA TGTGCCAGCAGCCCCCGGACAGGGCTGGAGACCCAGTACTTC. Full variable domain (rest looked up from reference TRBV7-2 and TRBJ2-5): GAGVSQSPSNKVTEKGKDVELRCDPISGHTALYWYRQSLGQGLEFLIYFQGNSAPDKSGLPSDRFSAERTGGSVSTLTIQRTQQEDSAVYLCASSPRTGLETQYFGPGTRLLVL.

This clonotype was detected only a few times. The CDR3 is CASSLTLAAYNEQFF. CDR3 nucleotide sequence: TGTGCCAGCAGCTTAACATTGGCGGCCTACAATGAGCAGTTCTTC. The chain has TRBV7-3 and TRBJ2-1; D remains ambiguous. With 0 bases removed from V and 2 bases from J, the gap between germline ends came to 8 bases. There are 15 residues in the CDR3. Germline CDR1 is SGHTA and CDR2 is FQGTGA.

This clonotype has a count of ten or more. The CDR3 protein is CASSLVVASGGDTQYF. Written as DNA, the CDR3 is TGTGCCAGCAGCTTAGTGGTCGCTAGCGGGGGAGATACGCAGTATTTT. This chain links TRBV7-2 with TRBJ2-3; 10 bases agree with TRBD2. Germline V gene lookup returns CDR1 SGHTA and CDR2 FQGNSA. This CDR3 has 16 residues. Trimming cost V 1 base and J 5 bases; bases outside gene matches: 6.

This clonotype was picked up many times. The chain uses TRBV7-9 and TRBJ1-6; D unclear. The CDR3 is 14 residues long. The germline V gene has CDR1 SEHNR and CDR2 FQNEAQ (reference sequence). The V end lost 7 bases, the J end lost 7 bases, and 14 bases lay between the germline ends. The CDR3 sequence is CASTYELVNSPLHF. The CDR3 bases are TGTGCCAGCACCTACGAGTTGGTGAATTCACCCCTCCACTTT. Full variable domain (remainder filled in from reference TRBV7-9 and TRBJ1-6): DTGVSQNPRHKITKRGQNVTFRCDPISEHNRLYWYRQTLGQGPEFLTYFQNEAQLEKSRLLSDRFSAERPKGSFSTLEIQRTEQGDSAMYLCASTYELVNSPLHFGNGTRLTVT.

This clonotype has only a few counts. This chain joins TRBV3-1 and TRBJ2-2; 7 bases are a match to TRBD1. CDR3 size: 14 residues. Trimming took 9 bases from V and 1 from J; bases not matched to a gene: 5. From germline, CDR1 is LGHDT and CDR2 YNNKEL (reference sequence). The CDR3 DNA reads as TGTGCCAGTGACCAGGGGGTGAACACCGGGGAGCTGTTTTTT. Translation gives CASDQGVNTGELFF.

Many counts were recorded for this clonotype. The chain carries TRBV5-1 and TRBJ2-5; D is unclear. The CDR3 spans 15 residues. From germline, CDR1 is SGHRS and CDR2 YFSETQ. V was shortened by 1 base and J by 1 base, with 11 bases between the two germline ends. The CDR3 is CASSLSVGSQETQYF. CDR3 coding DNA: TGCGCCAGCAGCTTGAGCGTTGGAAGCCAAGAGACCCAGTACTTC.

The sample holds many counts of this clonotype. The chain employs TRBV25-1 and TRBJ2-3, with D maybe TRBD2 (5 bases). This CDR3 is 15 amino acids long. Trimming cost V 2 bases and J 1 base, with 10 bases left between them. Per the germline V gene, CDR1 is MGHDK and CDR2 is SYGVNS. The CDR3 spells CASSESGSGTDTQYF. The DNA of the CDR3 is TGTGCCAGCAGTGAAAGCGGAAGCGGCACAGATACGCAGTATTTT. Combining the CDR3 with reference TRBV25-1 and TRBJ2-3 gives the whole variable domain EADIYQTPRYLVIGTGKKITLECSQTMGHDKMYWYQQDPGMELHLIHYSYGVNSTEKGDLSSESTVSRIRTEHFPLTLESARPSHTSQYLCASSESGSGTDTQYFGPGTRLTVL.

This chain links TRBV7-2 with TRBJ2-7; 10 nucleotides match TRBD2. Germline CDR1 and CDR2: SGHTA and FQGNSA. The V gene end was trimmed by 5 bases and the J gene end by 3 bases; junction bases not matched to a gene: 7. The CDR3 spans 15 residues. The CDR3 reads CASSIGLADHYEQYF. The CDR3 nucleotides are TGTGCCAGCAGCATAGGACTAGCGGACCACTACGAGCAGTACTTC.

This clonotype has at least ten counts. This chain joins TRBV5-1 and TRBJ1-1; the D gene is possibly TRBD1 (6 bases). V gave up 5 bases and J gave up 5 bases, with 16 bases separating them. The germline CDR1 and CDR2 sequences are SGHRS and YFSETQ. The CDR3 length is 14 residues. The CDR3 DNA reads as TGCGCCAGCAGGAAAACGTCAGGGGTAACTGAAGCTTTCTTT. It codes for CASRKTSGVTEAFF.

This clonotype was counted many times. V gene TRBV27 combines with J gene TRBJ2-3; D unclear. CDR1 and CDR2 (germline): MNHEY, SMNVEV (reference sequence). This CDR3 region has 16 residues. Trimming took off 0 bases at V and 0 bases at J, with 10 bases between the two ends. CDR3 DNA sequence: TGTGCCAGCAGTTTATCTAGGAGCGCTAGCACAGATACGCAGTATTTT. It codes for CASSLSRSASTDTQYF.

The chain recombines TRBV20-1 with TRBJ2-2; 7 bases align to TRBD2. V shed 1 base and J 6 bases; nucleotides not matched to a gene: 5. Germline CDR1 reads DFQATT; CDR2 reads SNEGSKA (reference sequence). The CDR3 covers 14 residues. The DNA for the CDR3 is TGCAGTGCTAGAGCCGGGGGGAAATCCGGGGAGCTGTTTTTT. This translates into CSARAGGKSGELFF.

The table lists this clonotype with many counts. The chain joins TRBV7-2 to TRBJ1-3, with D hard to call. The CDR3 runs to 14 residues. The germline V gene encodes CDR1 SGHTA and CDR2 FQGNSA. The germline V and J ends were trimmed by 4 bases and 0 bases, with 7 bases remaining between them. The CDR3 here is CASSSTISGNTIYF. The CDR3 nucleotides are TGTGCCAGCAGCTCAACCATCTCTGGAAACACCATATATTTT.

This clonotype appeared many times. The rearrangement uses TRBV7-9 and TRBJ1-2; the D gene is possibly TRBD1 (6 bases). Trimming cost V 4 bases and J 4 bases, with 22 bases left between them. The germline CDR1 and CDR2 sequences are SEHNR and FQNEAQ (reference sequence). This CDR3 has 17 amino acids. CDR3 coding DNA: TGTGCCAGCAGCTCCATCCTAGGTCCAGGGGCTGCCTATGGCTACACCTTC. This codes for CASSSILGPGAAYGYTF.

This clonotype was found many times. The chain has TRBV20-1 and TRBJ2-1; 9 nucleotides match TRBD2. CDR3 length: 16 residues. Germline V gene data show CDR1 as DFQATT and CDR2 as SNEGSKA (reference sequence). V dropped 1 base and J dropped 3; count of bases not matched to a gene: 7. In nucleotides, the CDR3 is TGCAGTGCTAGAGGAGTCGCGGGAGGGAGCTACAATGAGCAGTTCTTC. This sequence encodes CSARGVAGGSYNEQFF.

This clonotype was seen many times. This chain's CDR3 is CASSLSTGLGEQFF. In DNA, the CDR3 is TGTGCCAGCAGCTTATCAACAGGGCTCGGGGAGCAGTTCTTC. The chain couples TRBV12-3 or TRBV12-4 to TRBJ2-1, with D possibly TRBD1 on 6 matching bases. Trimming pared 6 bases from V and 10 bases from J, leaving 19 bases between. CDR3 length: 14 residues.

The chain links TRBV5-4 to TRBJ1-6; D is uncertain. The CDR3 spans 14 residues. Per germline, CDR1 SGHNT and CDR2 YYREEE (reference sequence). Trimming removed 0 bases from V and 9 bases from J, with 10 bases in between. The DNA of the CDR3 is TGTGCCAGCAGCTTGGGGTCGCCGGGTTCACCCCTCCACTTT. Its protein is CASSLGSPGSPLHF.

This clonotype was seen ten or more times. The rearrangement links TRBV6-2 or TRBV6-3 to TRBJ2-4; the D is unclear. The CDR3 has 11 residues. With 2 bases removed from V and 8 bases from J, the gap between germline ends came to 4 bases. Germline V gene lookup returns CDR1 MNHEY and CDR2 SVGEGT. The CDR3 protein is CASSYGDIQYF. In DNA, the CDR3 is TGTGCCAGCAGTTACGGGGACATTCAGTACTTC.

This clonotype was seen a few times. This chain's CDR3 is CASSHLDRAYEQYV. In nucleotides, the CDR3 is TGCGCCAGCAGCCACCTAGACAGGGCCTACGAGCAGTACGTC. The chain uses TRBV4-3 and TRBJ2-7; 7 bases are shared with TRBD1. Germline V gives CDR1 LGHNA, CDR2 YSLEER. With 3 bases clipped from V and 2 bases from J, the junction kept 4 bases outside the gene matches. The CDR3 is 14 amino acids.

This clonotype showed up many times. The rearrangement joins TRBV18 to TRBJ2-3; 8 positions agree with TRBD2. V shed 6 bases and J 5 bases; nucleotides not matched to a gene: 13. The CDR3 extends over 16 amino acids. Germline V gene lookup returns CDR1 KGHSH and CDR2 LQKENI. CDR3 protein: CASSAAGAGVRDTQYF. Here the CDR3 DNA reads TGTGCCAGCTCCGCCGCTGGAGCGGGAGTTAGAGATACGCAGTATTTT.

The rearrangement uses TRBV5-1 and TRBJ2-5; D not certain. Germline CDR1 is SGHRS and CDR2 is YFSETQ. Trimming took off 7 bases at V and 5 bases at J, with 18 bases between the two ends. There are 14 residues in the CDR3. The CDR3 region is CASSDPSTEETQYF. CDR3 bases: TGCGCCAGCTCAGACCCATCCACCGAGGAGACCCAGTACTTC.

In this sample, this clonotype turned up many times. The chain has TRBV28 and TRBJ1-1; D remains ambiguous. The CDR3 sequence is 14 residues long. Germline lookup yields CDR1 MDHEN and CDR2 SYDVKM. Trimming took off 2 bases at V and 4 bases at J, with 11 bases between the two ends. The DNA for the CDR3 is TGTGCCAGCAGTTTACCGGATGTGGCCACTGAAGCTTTCTTT. Translation: CASSLPDVATEAFF.

This clonotype was detected ten times or more. The rearrangement joins TRBV30 to TRBJ2-1; D remains ambiguous. The CDR3 is 16 residues long. The V end was cut by 0 bases, the J end by 0 bases, with 12 bases between. The germline CDR1 and CDR2 sequences are GTSNPN and SVGIG (reference sequence). The CDR3 nucleotides are TGTGCCTGGAGTGTGGGCGTGCGGTTCTCCTACAATGAGCAGTTCTTC. It is translated as CAWSVGVRFSYNEQFF.

This clonotype was seen at least ten times. The chain has TRBV10-3 and TRBJ1-2, with D hard to call. This CDR3 is 14 amino acids long. Germline CDR1 is ENHRY and CDR2 is SYGVKD. V was pared by 0 bases and J by 0 bases, with 5 bases between. CDR3 coding DNA: TGTGCCATCAGTGAGTCGGGCACTAACTATGGCTACACCTTC. Translated, it gives CAISESGTNYGYTF.

This clonotype showed up many times. The genes are TRBV6-2 or TRBV6-3 and TRBJ2-5; perhaps TRBD1 as D (5 bases). The CDR3 covers 13 residues. Trimming removed 7 bases at V and 1 base at J, with 10 bases between. Germline V CDR1 and CDR2: MNHEY, SVGEGT. The CDR3 DNA follows: TGTGCCAGCAACAGAGACAGCCAAGAGACCCAGTACTTC. Protein product: CASNRDSQETQYF.

In its sample, this clonotype was seen many times. The chain employs TRBV11-2 and TRBJ2-5, with 11 positions matching TRBD1. V shed 4 bases and J 2 bases; nucleotides not matched to a gene: 9. This CDR3 spans 17 amino acids. Germline V gene sequence: CDR1 SGHAT, CDR2 FQNNGV. CDR3 residues: CASSSPLGTGGQETQYF. The CDR3 bases are TGTGCCAGCAGCTCCCCCCTGGGGACAGGGGGTCAAGAGACCCAGTACTTC.

The sample holds a few counts of this clonotype. The V call is TRBV29-1, the J call TRBJ1-1, with no clear D. Trimming pared 0 bases from V and 1 base from J, leaving 12 bases between. CDR1 is SQVTM and CDR2 is ANQGSEA in the germline V gene. The CDR3 runs to 15 residues. The CDR3 loop reads CSVEDLLETNTEAFF. DNA for the CDR3: TGCAGCGTTGAAGATCTCTTGGAGACGAACACTGAAGCTTTCTTT.

The table lists this clonotype with many counts. The CDR3 sequence is CASSLGGGEQFF. The CDR3 DNA reads TGTGCCAGCAGCTTGGGGGGAGGTGAGCAGTTCTTC. This chain links TRBV7-2 with TRBJ2-1; perhaps TRBD2 as D (6 bases). With 3 bases removed from V and 9 bases from J, the gap between germline ends came to 9 bases. CDR3 size: 12 residues. Germline lookup yields CDR1 SGHTA and CDR2 FQGNSA.

This clonotype was recorded at least ten times. This chain uses TRBV27 with TRBJ1-2; no reliable D call. From germline, CDR1 is MNHEY and CDR2 SMNVEV (reference sequence). The CDR3 consists of 13 residues. The V and J ends lost 11 bases and 3 bases respectively, with 16 bases between them. DNA for the CDR3: TGTGCCTCCACTCTCCGCCCTGACTATGGCTACACCTTC. It codes for CASTLRPDYGYTF.

This clonotype was detected many times. The chain uses TRBV18 and TRBJ2-5; a weak D match, TRBD1 (6 bases). The CDR3 runs 13 residues. The ends were cut back, 6 bases at V and 2 bases at J, with 10 bases in the middle. Germline V gene data show CDR1 as KGHSH and CDR2 as LQKENI. The CDR3 here is CASSWGPQETQYF. In DNA form, the CDR3 reads TGTGCCAGCTCTTGGGGGCCTCAAGAGACCCAGTACTTC.